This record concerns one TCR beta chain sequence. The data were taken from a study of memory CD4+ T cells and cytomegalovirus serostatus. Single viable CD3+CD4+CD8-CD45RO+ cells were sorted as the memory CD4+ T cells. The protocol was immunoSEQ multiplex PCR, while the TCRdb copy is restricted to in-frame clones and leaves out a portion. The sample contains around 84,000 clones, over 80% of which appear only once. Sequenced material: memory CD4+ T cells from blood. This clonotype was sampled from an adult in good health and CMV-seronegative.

The CDR3 DNA reads TGTGCCAGCAGTCGGACAGGGGGCGGTTATGGCTACACCTTC. Its translation: CASSRTGGGYGYTF. V gene TRBV25-1 combines with J gene TRBJ1-2, with TRBD1 matching over 11 bases. This CDR3 comprises 14 residues. Germline CDR1 reads MGHDK; CDR2 reads SYGVNS. The trim removed 5 bases at V and 5 bases at J, leaving 4 bases unmatched.